The 9 T cell receptor beta chains given below trace back to one sample, sequenced in a study of blood T cell repertoires in COVID-19. Profiling relied on immunoSEQ multiplex PCR, and the TCRdb table lists in-frame clones only, not all of them. The sample holds about 89,000 clones, about nine tenths seen once. What was sequenced was peripheral blood. The receptors here all came from a man between 60 and 75 years old with acute or convalescent COVID-19.

The chain couples TRBV6-5 to TRBJ1-2; no reliable D call. Looked up from germline, CDR1 is MNHEY and CDR2 is SVGAGI. The V and J ends lost 7 bases and 3 bases respectively, with 15 bases between them. This CDR3 contains 14 residues. CDR3 nucleotides: TGTGCCAGCACTCCACTCTCGGGGTACTATGGCTACACCTTC. Encoded protein: CASTPLSGYYGYTF.

Comments on this clone: The sample carries other DNA sequences with the same CDR3. The genes are TRBV30 and TRBJ2-7; the D gene is possibly TRBD2 (6 bases). Germline V gives CDR1 GTSNPN, CDR2 SVGIG (reference sequence). Trimming pared 3 bases from V and 1 base from J, leaving 10 bases between. CDR3 length: 13 amino acids. The CDR3 sequence: CAWRLSGSYEQYF. CDR3 in DNA: TGTGCCTGGAGACTTAGCGGTTCCTACGAGCAGTACTTC.

The CDR3 loop is CASSQDRSGGPYEQYF. CDR3 coding DNA: TGTGCCAGCAGCCAAGACAGGAGCGGGGGCCCCTACGAGCAGTACTTC. This chain connects TRBV3-1 (or the pseudogene TRBV3-2) to TRBJ2-7, with 8 nucleotides matching TRBD2. Germline lookup yields CDR1 LGHDT and CDR2 YNNKEL (reference sequence). V gave up 0 bases and J gave up 2 bases; unmatched junction bases: 6. The CDR3 totals 16 residues.

In this sample, this clone turned up a few times. V gene TRBV6-2 or TRBV6-3 combines with J gene TRBJ2-2; the match to TRBD1 covers 7 bases. Germline V CDR1 and CDR2: MNHEY, SVGEGT. V shed 6 bases, J shed 4 bases, and the junction held 14 bases outside the gene matches. The CDR3 is 17 residues long. CDR3 bases: TGTGCCAGCAGCACTGACAACGCCCACAGGGGCACCGGGGAGCTGTTTTTT. It translates to CASSTDNAHRGTGELFF.

The gene calls are TRBV5-1 and TRBJ2-1; 12 nucleotides align to TRBD2. This CDR3 is 14 amino acids long. Trimming removed 3 bases from V and 10 bases from J; junction bases left unmatched: 5. Per germline, CDR1 SGHRS and CDR2 YFSETQ. This chain's CDR3 is CASSYGLAGREQFF. Written as DNA, the CDR3 is TGCGCCAGCAGCTACGGACTAGCGGGAAGAGAGCAGTTCTTC.

The rearrangement links TRBV4-2 to TRBJ1-5; perhaps TRBD1 as D (5 bases). There are 15 residues in the CDR3. Germline CDR1 is LGHNA and CDR2 is YNFKEQ. V was clipped by 3 bases and J by 4 bases, with 13 bases between them. The CDR3: CASSQENRQNQPQHF. CDR3 nucleotide sequence: TGTGCCAGCAGCCAGGAAAATCGACAGAATCAGCCCCAGCATTTT.

The chain combines TRBV5-1 with TRBJ1-4; D may be TRBD1 (5 bases). Trimming removed 0 bases from V and 8 bases from J, with 14 bases in between. Per germline, CDR1 SGHRS and CDR2 YFSETQ. The CDR3 is 15 residues long. CDR3 protein: CASSLGGTREEKLFF. CDR3 coding DNA: TGCGCCAGCAGCTTGGGAGGGACTAGGGAGGAAAAACTGTTTTTT. Together with reference TRBV5-1 and TRBJ1-4, the CDR3 gives the full variable domain: KAGVTQTPRYLIKTRGQQVTLSCSPISGHRSVSWYQQTPGQGLQFLFEYFSETQRNKGNFPGRFSGRQFSNSRSEMNVSTLELGDSALYLCASSLGGTREEKLFFGSGTQLSVL.

The chain carries TRBV19 and TRBJ1-5; D not certain. The CDR3 totals 13 residues. Between the trimmed V and J ends, which lost 8 bases and 5 bases, there was a span of 13 bases. Germline CDR1 is LNHDA and CDR2 is SQIVND (reference sequence). CDR3 sequence (DNA): TGTGCCAGTGCGTTCTCCACAGATCAGCCCCAGCATTTT. The encoded protein is CASAFSTDQPQHF.

The chain employs TRBV18 and TRBJ1-5, with D uncertain. The CDR3 extends over 14 amino acids. Germline V gene lookup returns CDR1 KGHSH and CDR2 LQKENI. Trimming pared 3 bases from V and 0 bases from J, leaving 6 bases between. CDR3 bases: TGTGCCAGCTCACCTCCCAGTAGCAATCAGCCCCAGCATTTT. The encoded protein is CASSPPSSNQPQHF.